This TCR beta chain was obtained from a study of blood T cell repertoires in COVID-19. Across the whole study: From T cells, B-cell-depleted T cells, or PBMCs came the material, which was cDNA or gDNA.

Some clones are missing from TCRdb's copy, which holds only in-frame ones; the method was immunoSEQ multiplex PCR. The table has about 35,000 clones, roughly 88% seen once. J was trimmed by 1 base and V by 7 bases; bases with no gene match: 18. Germline values: CDR1 SGHRS, CDR2 YFSETQ. The CDR3 length is 20 residues. The sample holds one count of this clone. The J gene is TRBJ2-1, the V gene TRBV5-1; 12 nucleotides match TRBD2. Specimen: peripheral blood. The receptor was isolated from a human donor in a cohort sampled during active COVID-19. CDR3 amino acids: CASGQFRSLLAGGSYNEQFF. As DNA, the CDR3 is TGCGCCAGCGGACAGTTTCGCTCGCTACTAGCGGGAGGTTCCTACAATGAGCAGTTCTTC.